This T cell receptor beta chain emerged from a study of blood T cell repertoires in COVID-19 (dated by TCRdb to the early 2020s). Regarding the research as a whole: The collaborator samples originated in the United States, Italy and Spain and spanned the acute and convalescent phases of COVID-19. The sample metadata nearly always contained a de-identified subject ID, COVID-19 status, age in years and sex. The repertoires were made available in a free public database intended to serve as a resource for research on the immune response to SARS-CoV-2. The samples were drawn from two sources: the first 160 participants of the ongoing ImmuneRACE study, and 1,254 subjects contributed by 6 global collaborators. HLA class I and class II types, where available, came from metadata supplied by the sample provider rather than from assay-based typing. The prospective study material was composed of cDNA or gDNA derived from T cells, B-cell-depleted T cells, or PBMCs. The dataset comprised deeply sampled blood TCRbeta repertoires from subjects exposed to, actively infected with, or recovered from COVID-19.

In the prospective study, participants were roughly 18 to 89 years old, resided in around 25 geographic areas of the United States, and were enrolled through a virtual design. To assign participants to cohorts, the prospective study relied on clinical history that participants themselves reported in a screening survey and a study questionnaire. Exposed participants were defined as having been in contact with someone with a PCR-confirmed or clinician-diagnosed COVID-19 case within 2 weeks of study entry. Mobile phlebotomists in the prospective study collected whole blood, serum and a nasopharyngeal or oropharyngeal swab from every participant. Over a roughly 2-month period, participants in the prospective study had the option of providing additional blood draws and questionnaires. Before DNA extraction, blood samples from the prospective study were shipped at room temperature or frozen. The junction carries 6 bases between V and J, which are trimmed by 3 bases and 1 base respectively. The germline V gene provides CDR1 SQVTM and CDR2 ANQGSEA. From the cysteine up to the phenylalanine, the CDR3 has a length of 12 residues. Kept here is only the CDR3 DNA, which spans 36 bases and is read in frame from base 1.

General study outcomes and caveats: The amount of clinical and demographic metadata varied by source and participant and was provided uncurated.

Points on this clone: What antigen it recognizes has not been identified. No clone much larger than this one lies a single base away; base qualities are absent. Different DNA sequences within this sample yield the same CDR3.

TCRbeta CDR3 regions were amplified from genomic DNA using the immunoSEQ Assay, a bias-controlled multiplex PCR. The original methods were these. Nucleated cell counts per sample were estimated from amplification of reference gene primers within the assay. To quantify the absolute abundance of each unique TCRbeta CDR3 rearrangement, sequence reads were collapsed and filtered. For each sample, productive Simpson clonality was calculated as the square root of Simpson's diversity index across productive rearrangements. Held by TCRdb, this immuneACCESS table contains in-frame sequences only and omits some clones. Under half of the omission traces to an unresolved V gene where checked; the cause of the rest is unknown. V, J and clone size were drawn from that table, and D and trimming were deduced from the DNA. The sample includes some 270,000 clones, with 80% to 90% observed a single time. The leading ten clones occupy roughly 3% of the sample.

The V and J genes are TRBV29-1 and TRBJ1-1, with no confidently assigned D gene. This receptor was identified in a woman aged 40-49 years who had been exposed to COVID-19. The sequenced sample was PBMCs or T cells enriched from blood (not recorded which). The nucleotide sequence is given as TGCAGCGTTGAGCCAGGGAACACTGAAGCTTTCTTT. Its product reads: CSVEPGNTEAFF. The full variable domain, completed from the reference TRBV29-1 and TRBJ1-1 proteins outside the CDR3, reads SAVISQKPSRDICQRGTSLTIQCQVDSQVTMMFWYRQQPGQSLTLIATANQGSEATYESGFVIDKFPISRPNLTFSTLTVSNMSPEDSSIYLCSVEPGNTEAFFGQGTRLTVV.